The T cell receptor beta chain described here comes from a study of CD4+ T cells in melanoma. This clone was picked up one time. The antigen is undetermined. Broader study findings: A reported correlation linked neoantigen-specific CD4+ T cells to CD8+, macrophage and B cell function. Diverse differentiation states were reported for melanoma neoantigen-specific CD4+ T cells.

Sequencing was performed with immunoSEQ multiplex PCR; in TCRdb, only in-frame clones are kept and a portion is missing. The sample holds over 100,000 clones; around 92% are singletons and the top ten take 2.5% to 3.5%. The sequenced sample consisted of peripheral blood. The clonotype originates from a human donor with melanoma.

CDR3: CASSQVLVKETQYF. In DNA, the CDR3 is TGCGCCAGCAGCCAAGTGCTAGTAAAAGAGACCCAGTACTTC. This sequence joins TRBV4-1 and TRBJ2-5, with unresolved D. V shed 1 base and J shed 3 bases, with 9 bases lying between them. The CDR3 runs 14 residues. Germline CDR1 is MGHRA and CDR2 is YSYEKL.